This is a list of T cell receptor beta chains from one sample in a study of T cell repertoires in cytomegalovirus infection. TCRdb re-analysed the reads in MiXCR, keeping a single row per CDR3 protein. The sample shows approximately 500,000 distinct CDR3 sequences, approximately 15% of them seen only once. Sequences were obtained from CD8+ T cells from PBMCs. Source of these receptors: a human donor in good health (CMV status not recorded). Some clones in this sample may be carry-over from other donors' samples. CDR3s include the opening cysteine and the closing phenylalanine or tryptophan. The order of the fields is V gene, clone size, J gene, D gene, CDR3 protein, CDR3 DNA. D genes are given only for firm matches. Clone sizes are given selectively: once, few, many, or a class where the clone is expanded.

>TRBV7-3|many|TRBJ2-2|.
CASSEPASGELFF
TGTGCCAGCAGCGAACCAGCGAGCGGGGAGCTGTTTTTT
>TRBV5-6|.|TRBJ2-2|TRBD1
CASSGGTGKAGELFF
TGTGCCAGCAGCGGTGGGACAGGGAAGGCCGGGGAGCTGTTTTTT
>TRBV7-8|many|TRBJ2-7|.
CASSLRARVAPYEQYF
TGTGCCAGCAGCCTCCGGGCCCGGGTGGCACCCTACGAGCAGTACTTC
>TRBV7-9|many|TRBJ1-4|.
CASNSGSITNEKLFF
TGTGCCAGCAACTCAGGCAGCATCACTAATGAAAAACTGTTTTTT
>TRBV28|many|TRBJ2-5|TRBD1
CASSTQLVAGGEKETQYF
TGTGCCAGCAGCACCCAGCTTGTGGCAGGGGGCGAGAAAGAGACCCAGTACTTC
>TRBV7-6|many|TRBJ1-1|TRBD1
CASSLDRGDRATEAFF
TGTGCCAGCAGCTTAGATAGGGGGGACAGGGCCACCGAAGCTTTCTTT
>TRBV7-8|many|TRBJ1-2|.
CASSLGAGAGEGYTF
TGTGCCAGCAGCTTAGGTGCGGGGGCGGGAGAAGGCTACACCTTC
>TRBV6-8|few|TRBJ1-1|TRBD1
CASSQQGLNTEAFF
TGTGCCAGCAGTCAACAGGGGTTGAACACTGAAGCTTTCTTT
>TRBV12-3/TRBV12-4|many|TRBJ2-7|.
CASSYYYEQYF
TGTGCCAGCAGTTACTACTACGAGCAGTACTTC
>TRBV7-7|.|TRBJ2-2|TRBD2
CASSLNSGGILGGELFF
TGTGCCAGCAGCTTAAACAGCGGGGGAATCCTAGGCGGGGAGCTGTTTTTT
>TRBV19|few|TRBJ1-1|.
CASRSRGSTEAFF
TGTGCCAGTAGATCCAGGGGCAGCACTGAAGCTTTCTTT
>TRBV5-6|many|TRBJ2-1|.
CASSPSRGNEQFF
TGTGCCAGCAGCCCCTCCAGGGGCAATGAGCAGTTCTTC
>TRBV30|.|TRBJ1-3|.
CAWTHLWTELFGNTIYF
TGTGCCTGGACCCATCTTTGGACGGAACTCTTCGGAAACACCATATATTTT
>TRBV7-9|many|TRBJ2-7|.
CASNRGDNEQYF
TGTGCCAGCAACCGAGGAGACAACGAGCAGTACTTC
>TRBV7-7|many|TRBJ2-5|TRBD1
CASSRVGQGARETQYF
TGTGCCAGCAGCCGCGTGGGACAGGGGGCAAGAGAGACCCAGTACTTC
>TRBV27|once|TRBJ1-6|.
CASSFLPTVYDSPLHF
TGTGCCAGCAGTTTCCTACCGACCGTCTATGATTCACCCCTCCACTTT
>TRBV19|.|TRBJ2-4|.
CASSPGVGGIAKNIQYF
TGTGCCAGTAGCCCGGGAGTGGGGGGAATAGCCAAAAACATTCAGTACTTC
>TRBV12-3/TRBV12-4|many|TRBJ2-1|.
CASSLAGSPNHQFF
TGTGCCAGCAGTTTAGCAGGAAGCCCCAATCATCAGTTCTTC
>TRBV20-1|.|TRBJ2-3|.
CSARVRHLAKDTQYF
TGCAGTGCTAGGGTGAGGCACCTCGCTAAAGATACGCAGTATTTT
>TRBV7-9|many|TRBJ2-1|TRBD1
CASSSRDRHNEQFF
TGTGCCAGCAGCAGCCGGGACAGGCACAATGAGCAGTTCTTC
>TRBV6-5|many|TRBJ2-1|TRBD1
CASSLTGWNEQFF
TGTGCCAGCAGTTTGACAGGGTGGAATGAGCAGTTCTTC
>TRBV27|many|TRBJ1-5|.
CASSLSGGNQPQHF
TGTGCCAGCAGTTTATCAGGGGGTAATCAGCCCCAGCATTTT